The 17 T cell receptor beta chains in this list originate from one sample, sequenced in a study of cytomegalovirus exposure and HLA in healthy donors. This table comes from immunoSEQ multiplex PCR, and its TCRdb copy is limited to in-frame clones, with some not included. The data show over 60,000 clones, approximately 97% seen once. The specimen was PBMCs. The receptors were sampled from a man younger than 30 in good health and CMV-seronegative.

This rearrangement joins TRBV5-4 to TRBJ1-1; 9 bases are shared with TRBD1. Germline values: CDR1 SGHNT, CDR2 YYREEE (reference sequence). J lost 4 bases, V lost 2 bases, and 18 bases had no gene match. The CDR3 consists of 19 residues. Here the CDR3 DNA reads TGTGCCAGCAGCTTATGGCTGGACAGGGGCGGTTTAATGGGCACTGAAGCTTTCTTT. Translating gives CASSLWLDRGGLMGTEAFF.

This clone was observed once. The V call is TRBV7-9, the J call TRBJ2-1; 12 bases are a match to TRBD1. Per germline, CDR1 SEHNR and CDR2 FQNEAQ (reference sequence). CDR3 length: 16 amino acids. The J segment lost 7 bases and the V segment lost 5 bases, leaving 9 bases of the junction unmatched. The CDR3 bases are TGTGCCAGCAGCACTACTCGGGACAGGGGGCCGAATGAGCAGTTCTTC. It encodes CASSTTRDRGPNEQFF.

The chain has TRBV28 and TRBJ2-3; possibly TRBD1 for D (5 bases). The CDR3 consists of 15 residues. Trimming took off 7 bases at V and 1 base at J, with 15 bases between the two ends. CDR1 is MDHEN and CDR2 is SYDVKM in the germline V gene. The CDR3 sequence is CASNPHGQGTDTQYF. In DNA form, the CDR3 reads TGTGCCAGCAACCCCCACGGACAAGGCACAGATACGCAGTATTTT.

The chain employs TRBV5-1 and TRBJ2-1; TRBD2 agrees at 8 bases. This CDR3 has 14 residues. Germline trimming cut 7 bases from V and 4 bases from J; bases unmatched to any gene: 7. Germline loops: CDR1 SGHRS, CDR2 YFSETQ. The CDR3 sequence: CASHDGRDYNEQFF. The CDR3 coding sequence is TGCGCCAGCCATGACGGGAGGGATTACAATGAGCAGTTCTTC.

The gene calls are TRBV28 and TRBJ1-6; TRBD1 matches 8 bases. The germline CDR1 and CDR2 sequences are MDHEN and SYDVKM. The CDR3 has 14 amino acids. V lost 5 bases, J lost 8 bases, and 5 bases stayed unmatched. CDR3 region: CASSQQGVYSPLHF. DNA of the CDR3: TGTGCCAGCAGTCAACAGGGGGTTTATTCACCCCTCCACTTT. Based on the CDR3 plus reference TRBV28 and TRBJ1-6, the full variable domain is DVKVTQSSRYLVKRTGEKVFLECVQDMDHENMFWYRQDPGLGLRLIYFSYDVKMKEKGDIPEGYSVSREKKERFSLILESASTNQTSMYLCASSQQGVYSPLHFGNGTRLTVT.

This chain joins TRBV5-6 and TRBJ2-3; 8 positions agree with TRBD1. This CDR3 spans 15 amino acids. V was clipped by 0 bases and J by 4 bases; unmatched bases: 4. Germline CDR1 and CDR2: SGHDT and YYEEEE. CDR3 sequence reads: CASSLVGQGPDTQYF. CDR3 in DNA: TGTGCCAGCAGCTTGGTCGGACAGGGCCCAGATACGCAGTATTTT. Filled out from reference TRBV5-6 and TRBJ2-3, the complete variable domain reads DAGVTQSPTHLIKTRGQQVTLRCSPKSGHDTVSWYQQALGQGPQFIFQYYEEEERQRGNFPDRFSGHQFPNYSSELNVNALLLGDSALYLCASSLVGQGPDTQYFGPGTRLTVL.

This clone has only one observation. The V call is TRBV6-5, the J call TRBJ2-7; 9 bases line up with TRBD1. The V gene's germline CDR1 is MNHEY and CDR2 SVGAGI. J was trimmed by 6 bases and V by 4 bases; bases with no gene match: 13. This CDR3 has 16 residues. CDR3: CASSFLPGDRDPEQYF. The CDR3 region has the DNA TGTGCCAGCAGTTTCCTGCCAGGGGACAGGGACCCCGAGCAGTACTTC.

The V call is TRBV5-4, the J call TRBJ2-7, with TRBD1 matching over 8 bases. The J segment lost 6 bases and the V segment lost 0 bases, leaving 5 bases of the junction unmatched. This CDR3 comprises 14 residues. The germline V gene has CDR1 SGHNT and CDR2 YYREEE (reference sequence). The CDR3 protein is CASSLGQGTGEQYF. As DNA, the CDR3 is TGTGCCAGCAGCTTGGGACAGGGGACGGGCGAGCAGTACTTC.

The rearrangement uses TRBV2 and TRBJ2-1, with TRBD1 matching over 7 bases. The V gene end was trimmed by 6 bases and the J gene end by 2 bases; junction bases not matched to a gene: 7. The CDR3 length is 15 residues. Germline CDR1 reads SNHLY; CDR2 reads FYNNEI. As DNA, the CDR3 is TGTGCCAGCAGGATTGACAGGGAGACCTACAATGAGCAGTTCTTC. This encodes CASRIDRETYNEQFF.

Here the CDR3 DNA reads TGTGCCAGCAGTTATGAGGTCAATCAGCCCCAGCATTTT. Its translation is CASSYEVNQPQHF. The V gene is TRBV28, the J gene TRBJ1-5; D gene unclear. The CDR3 has 13 residues. V lost 4 bases to trimming and J lost 3 bases, with 7 bases between them. Looked up from germline, CDR1 is MDHEN and CDR2 is SYDVKM.

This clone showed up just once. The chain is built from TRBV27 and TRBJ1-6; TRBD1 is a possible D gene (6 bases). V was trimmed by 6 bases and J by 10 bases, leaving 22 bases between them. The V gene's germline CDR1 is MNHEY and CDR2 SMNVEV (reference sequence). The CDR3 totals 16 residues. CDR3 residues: CASSHKTGRPRSPLHF. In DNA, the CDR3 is TGTGCCAGCAGCCATAAAACAGGGAGACCCAGGTCACCCCTCCACTTT.

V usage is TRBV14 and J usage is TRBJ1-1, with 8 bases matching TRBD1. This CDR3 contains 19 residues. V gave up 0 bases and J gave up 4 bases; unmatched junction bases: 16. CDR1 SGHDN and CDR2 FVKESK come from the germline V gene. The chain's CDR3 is CASSQEDPRRLDRVTEAFF. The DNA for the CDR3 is TGTGCCAGCAGCCAAGAAGACCCAAGAAGACTGGACAGGGTCACTGAAGCTTTCTTT. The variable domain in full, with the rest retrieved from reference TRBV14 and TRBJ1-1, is EAGVTQFPSHSVIEKGQTVTLRCDPISGHDNLYWYRRVMGKEIKFLLHFVKESKQDESGMPNNRFLAERTGGTYSTLKVQPAELEDSGVYFCASSQEDPRRLDRVTEAFFGQGTRLTVV.

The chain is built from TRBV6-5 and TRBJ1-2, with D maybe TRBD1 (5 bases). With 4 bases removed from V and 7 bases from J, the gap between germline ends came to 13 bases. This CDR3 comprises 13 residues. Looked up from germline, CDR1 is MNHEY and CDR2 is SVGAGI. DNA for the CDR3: TGTGCCAGCAGTTCAATAGGGGTTAGTGGCTACACCTTC. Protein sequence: CASSSIGVSGYTF.

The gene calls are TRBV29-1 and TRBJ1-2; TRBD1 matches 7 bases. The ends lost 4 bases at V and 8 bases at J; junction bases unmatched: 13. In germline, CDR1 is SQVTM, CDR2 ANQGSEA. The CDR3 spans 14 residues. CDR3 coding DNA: TGCAGCGTTGCAACTACCCGGACAGGTGGGGGCTACACCTTC. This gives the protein CSVATTRTGGGYTF. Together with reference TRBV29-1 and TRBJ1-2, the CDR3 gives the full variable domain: SAVISQKPSRDICQRGTSLTIQCQVDSQVTMMFWYRQQPGQSLTLIATANQGSEATYESGFVIDKFPISRPNLTFSTLTVSNMSPEDSSIYLCSVATTRTGGGYTFGSGTRLTVV.

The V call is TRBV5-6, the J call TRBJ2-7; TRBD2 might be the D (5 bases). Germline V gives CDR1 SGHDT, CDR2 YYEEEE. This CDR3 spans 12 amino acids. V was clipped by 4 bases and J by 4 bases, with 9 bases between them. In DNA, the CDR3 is TGTGCCAGCAGCCTTGGAGGTTACGAGCAGTACTTC. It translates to CASSLGGYEQYF.

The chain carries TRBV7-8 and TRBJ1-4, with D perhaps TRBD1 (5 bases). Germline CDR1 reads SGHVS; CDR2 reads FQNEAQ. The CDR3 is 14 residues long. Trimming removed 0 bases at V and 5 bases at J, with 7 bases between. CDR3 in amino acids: CASSLAWGNEKLFF. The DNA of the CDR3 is TGTGCCAGCAGCTTAGCATGGGGCAATGAAAAACTGTTTTTT. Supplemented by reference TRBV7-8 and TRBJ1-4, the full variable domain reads GAGVSQSPRYKVAKRGQDVALRCDPISGHVSLFWYQQALGQGPEFLTYFQNEAQLDKSGLPSDRFFAERPEGSVSTLKIQRTQQEDSAVYLCASSLAWGNEKLFFGSGTQLSVL.

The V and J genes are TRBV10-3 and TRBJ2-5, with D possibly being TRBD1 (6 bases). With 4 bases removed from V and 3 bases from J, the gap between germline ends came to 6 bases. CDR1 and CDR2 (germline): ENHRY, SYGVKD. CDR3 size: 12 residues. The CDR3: CAISGTEETQYF. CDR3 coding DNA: TGTGCCATCAGTGGGACAGAAGAGACCCAGTACTTC.